This T cell receptor (beta chain) is drawn from a study of CD8 T cells in Susac syndrome. RNA in amounts of about 0.5 to 1 ug was reverse transcribed with random hexamers. TCRdb fed the immunoSEQ multiplex PCR reads into MiXCR, producing one record per CDR3 protein. This sample has some 300,000 distinct CDR3 sequences, with 85% found just once. The CDR3 totals 15 residues. Germline V lookup: CDR1 LGHNA, CDR2 YSLEER. The V end lost 8 bases, the J end lost 2 bases, and 15 bases lay between the germline ends. The origin of this receptor is a human donor with multiple sclerosis. The rearrangement joins TRBV4-3 to TRBJ2-2; D gene ambiguous. Sequenced input: CD8+ T cells from PBMCs. The CDR3 nucleotides read TGCGCCAGCTCCGGTCTGATAGCCAACACCGGGGAGCTGTTTTTT. The encoded protein is CASSGLIANTGELFF.